The source of this T cell receptor beta chain is a study of CD8 T cells in Susac syndrome. This CDR3 has 12 residues. Germline V gives CDR1 GTSNPN, CDR2 SVGIG (reference sequence). Trimming stripped 8 bases from V and 2 bases from J, with 13 bases between. Random hexamers primed reverse transcription of about 0.45 to 1 ug RNA. Using its own MiXCR run on the immunoSEQ multiplex PCR reads, TCRdb lists one record per CDR3 protein. The data contain 200,000 to 300,000 distinct CDR3 sequences, almost 97% of them singletons. TCR beta was sequenced from blood CD8+ and CD4+ T cells. Diagnostic criteria defined recently for definite or probable disease were met by the Susac syndrome patients.

This TCR was sampled from a human donor with Susac syndrome. The material sequenced was CD4+ T cells from PBMCs. The V gene is TRBV30, the J gene TRBJ2-7, with D possibly being TRBD2 (5 bases). CDR3 DNA sequence: TGTGCCGGCGGACTTATGACCTACGAGCAGTACTTC. Translated, it gives CAGGLMTYEQYF.